A single sample gave rise to the 17 T cell receptor beta chains below, sequenced in a study of cytomegalovirus exposure and HLA in healthy donors. Both 60 Vbeta primers and 13 Jbeta primers went into the PCR. Data came from immunoSEQ multiplex PCR; TCRdb stores just in-frame clones and leaves some out. The sample includes roughly 130,000 clones, around four fifths seen only once; the top ten take over 9%. The sample was PBMCs. The receptors derive from a male donor in good health and CMV-seropositive.

The chain carries TRBV9 and TRBJ2-1; 7 bases fit TRBD2. CDR3 length equals 15 residues. V lost 0 bases to trimming and J lost 5 bases; unmatched junction nucleotides: 5. Per germline, CDR1 SGDLS and CDR2 YYNGEE. CDR3 loop: CASSVAAGEDNEQFF. The CDR3 region has the DNA TGTGCCAGCAGCGTAGCGGCGGGAGAGGACAATGAGCAGTTCTTC.

CDR3 loop: CASSIALAGYNEQFF. As DNA, the CDR3 is TGTGCCAGTAGTATAGCCCTAGCAGGCTACAATGAGCAGTTCTTC. V gene TRBV19 combines with J gene TRBJ2-1, with a possible D match to TRBD2 (5 bases). The CDR3 spans 15 residues. Per germline, CDR1 LNHDA and CDR2 SQIVND (reference sequence). V was clipped by 1 base and J by 3 bases, with 10 bases between them. Full variable domain (missing parts from reference TRBV19 and TRBJ2-1): DGGITQSPKYLFRKEGQNVTLSCEQNLNHDAMYWYRQDPGQGLRLIYYSQIVNDFQKGDIAEGYSVSREKKESFPLTVTSAQKNPTAFYLCASSIALAGYNEQFFGPGTRLTVL.

In this sample, this clone turned up once. As the CDR3 is not closed by the conserved phenylalanine or tryptophan, this likely results from a read error. This chain joins TRBV4-3 and TRBJ1-2, with TRBD1 identical over 7 bases. The CDR3 covers 17 residues. Germline trimming cut 0 bases from V and 8 bases from J; bases unmatched to any gene: 15. From germline, CDR1 is LGHNA and CDR2 YSLEER. CDR3 in DNA: TGCGCCAGCAGCCAAGACCCCCAAGGAGGGGGCGCGGAAGGCTACACCTCC. Translation: CASSQDPQGGGAEGYTS.

The chain recombines TRBV19 with TRBJ1-2; D call uncertain. The V gene lost 9 bases and the J gene lost 1 base, with 24 bases spanning the gap. The CDR3 loop spans 17 amino acids. Looked up from germline, CDR1 is LNHDA and CDR2 is SQIVND (reference sequence). CDR3 coding DNA: TGTGCCAGCCCCGGCGAGAGCCAACACCTAGTTAACTATGGCTACACCTTC. Encoded protein: CASPGESQHLVNYGYTF.

The chain recombines TRBV13 with TRBJ1-6, with 7 bases identical to TRBD1. The CDR3 length is 19 residues. CDR1 is PRHDT and CDR2 is FYEKMQ in the germline V gene (reference sequence). Losses at the gene ends were 3 bases for V and 0 bases for J; bases not matched to a gene: 11. The DNA of the CDR3 is TGTGCCAGCAGCTTTTCCGGTATCGACAGGGACTCCTATAATTCACCCCTCCACTTT. Its protein product is CASSFSGIDRDSYNSPLHF. Complete variable domain (other parts from reference TRBV13 and TRBJ1-6): AAGVIQSPRHLIKEKRETATLKCYPIPRHDTVYWYQQGPGQDPQFLISFYEKMQSDKGSIPDRFSAQQFSDYHSELNMSSLELGDSALYFCASSFSGIDRDSYNSPLHFGNGTRLTVT.

The chain links TRBV5-1 to TRBJ2-3; weak D call: TRBD1 (6 bases). Per the germline V gene, CDR1 is SGHRS and CDR2 is YFSETQ. The CDR3 consists of 16 residues. The V and J ends lost 0 bases and 4 bases respectively, with 15 bases between them. CDR3 protein: CASSLEVGGWSDTQYF. The CDR3 DNA is TGCGCCAGCAGCTTGGAAGTAGGGGGTTGGTCAGATACGCAGTATTTT.

The rearrangement joins TRBV5-4 to TRBJ1-6, with D unresolved. The CDR3 is 14 amino acids. V was shortened by 0 bases and J by 8 bases, with 9 bases between the two germline ends. CDR1 is SGHNT and CDR2 is YYREEE in the germline V gene (reference sequence). The CDR3 DNA follows: TGTGCCAGCAGCTTGGAGTACCGAGATTCACCCCTCCACTTT. Translated: CASSLEYRDSPLHF.

V and J are TRBV18 and TRBJ2-1; 8 nucleotides line up with TRBD1. In germline, CDR1 is KGHSH, CDR2 LQKENI. The CDR3 is 18 amino acids. After removal of 1 base from V and 6 bases from J, the junction contained 14 bases not matched to a gene. This CDR3 reads CASSPQSAGTGSFNEQFF. DNA of the CDR3: TGTGCCAGCTCACCACAGAGCGCCGGGACAGGTTCGTTCAATGAGCAGTTCTTC.

The table lists this clone with a few counts. The chain's CDR3 is CASSFPGTRLGSPLHF. CDR3 nucleotides: TGTGCCAGCAGTTTCCCCGGGACTCGACTCGGGTCACCCCTCCACTTT. The chain combines TRBV28 with TRBJ1-6, with a possible D match to TRBD1 (5 bases). The CDR3 extends over 16 amino acids. Deletions cut 3 bases from V and 10 bases from J, with 19 bases between. Germline loops: CDR1 MDHEN, CDR2 SYDVKM.

In its sample, this clone was seen once. J is TRBJ1-4 and V is TRBV19; perhaps TRBD1 as D (5 bases). CDR3 length: 15 amino acids. CDR1 LNHDA and CDR2 SQIVND come from the germline V gene (reference sequence). V lost 5 bases and J lost 2, with 12 bases in between. The CDR3 protein is CASSPRRGTNEKLFF. CDR3 DNA: TGTGCCAGTAGTCCTCGGCGGGGGACTAATGAAAAACTGTTTTTT.

Here the CDR3 reads CASSIDLQGGGLGYTF. The CDR3 nucleotides read TGTGCCAGTAGTATAGATCTGCAAGGGGGCGGGCTTGGCTACACCTTC. The chain employs TRBV19 and TRBJ1-2; TRBD1 agrees at 7 bases. Germline trimming cut 0 bases from V and 7 bases from J; bases unmatched to any gene: 11. Germline V gene data show CDR1 as LNHDA and CDR2 as SQIVND (reference sequence). This CDR3 contains 16 residues.

In its sample, this clone was seen a few times. The chain employs TRBV7-3 and TRBJ1-3; D uncertain. CDR3 length equals 13 residues. V was pared by 4 bases and J by 8 bases, with 12 bases between. The germline CDR1 and CDR2 sequences are SGHTA and FQGTGA. The CDR3 sequence is CASSSSAADTIYF. CDR3 bases: TGTGCCAGCAGCTCCTCCGCGGCAGACACCATATATTTT.

V gene TRBV30 combines with J gene TRBJ1-6; a possible D gene is TRBD1 (6 bases). V gave up 4 bases and J gave up 8 bases, with 12 bases separating them. The V gene's germline CDR1 is GTSNPN and CDR2 SVGIG (reference sequence). CDR3 length equals 13 residues. CDR3 sequence reads: CAWMLYRDSPLHF. Here the CDR3 DNA reads TGTGCCTGGATGCTATACAGGGATTCACCCCTCCACTTT.

The chain carries TRBV7-2 and TRBJ1-2; D is ambiguous. Germline assignment: CDR1 SGHTA and CDR2 FQGNSA. The V end lost 1 base, the J end lost 4 bases, and 13 bases lay between the germline ends. This CDR3 has 15 amino acids. In DNA form, the CDR3 reads TGTGCCAGCAGCTTAGTGGGCACCGGTGGCTATGGCTACACCTTC. It translates to CASSLVGTGGYGYTF.

This clone has more than one count but fewer than ten. The chain couples TRBV28 to TRBJ2-4, with TRBD2 matching over 7 bases. CDR1 is MDHEN and CDR2 is SYDVKM in the germline V gene. V was clipped by 3 bases and J by 4 bases; unmatched bases: 6. The CDR3 is 15 amino acids. The CDR3 DNA sequence: TGTGCCAGCAGTTTTATACGGGAGGTAAAAAACATTCAGTACTTC. The encoded protein is CASSFIREVKNIQYF.

This chain links TRBV2 with TRBJ2-7; 8 bases match TRBD1. With V trimmed by 3 bases and J by 5 bases, 3 bases remained unmatched. Germline V CDR1 and CDR2: SNHLY, FYNNEI. The CDR3 spans 13 residues. The CDR3 sequence: CASSDEDRDEQYF. As DNA, the CDR3 is TGTGCCAGCAGTGACGAGGACAGGGACGAGCAGTACTTC.

This chain joins TRBV6-5 and TRBJ2-1; tentatively, D is TRBD2 (6 bases). CDR1 and CDR2 (germline): MNHEY, SVGAGI. This CDR3 region has 15 residues. The V gene lost 5 bases and the J gene lost 6 bases, with 17 bases spanning the gap. The CDR3 sequence: CASSPTSHFSNEQFF. Here the CDR3 DNA reads TGTGCCAGCAGTCCTACTAGCCATTTTTCCAATGAGCAGTTCTTC.